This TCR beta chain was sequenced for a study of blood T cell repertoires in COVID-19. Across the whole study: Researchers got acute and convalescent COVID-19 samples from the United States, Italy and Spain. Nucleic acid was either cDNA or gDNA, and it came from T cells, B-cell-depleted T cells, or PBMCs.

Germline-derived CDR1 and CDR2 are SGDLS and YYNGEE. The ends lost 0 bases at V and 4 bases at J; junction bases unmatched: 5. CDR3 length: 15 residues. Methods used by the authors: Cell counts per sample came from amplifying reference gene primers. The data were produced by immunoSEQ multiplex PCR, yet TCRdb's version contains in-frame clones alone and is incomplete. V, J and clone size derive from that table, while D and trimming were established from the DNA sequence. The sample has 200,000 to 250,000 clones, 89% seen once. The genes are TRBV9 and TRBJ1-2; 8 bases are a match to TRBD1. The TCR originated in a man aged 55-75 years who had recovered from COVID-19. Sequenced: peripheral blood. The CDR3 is CASSVGNRGGYGYTF. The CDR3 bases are TGTGCCAGCAGCGTAGGTAACAGGGGGGGCTATGGCTACACCTTC.